This TCR beta chain came from a study of human T cells and chemical hapten exposure. Study context: Sensitization involved placing 2% DPC onto a roughly 2 cm by roughly 2 cm region of upper inner arm skin. Scalp application of diphenylcyclopropenone was performed weekly in patients across the entire approximately 26-week study.

In TCRdb, the RACE reads were re-called with MiXCR into one record per CDR3 protein. The sample has fewer than 150,000 distinct CDR3 sequences, roughly 13% seen once. The germline V and J ends were trimmed by 4 bases and 4 bases, with 8 bases remaining between them. Looked up from germline, CDR1 is SGHRS and CDR2 is YFSETQ. This CDR3 spans 12 amino acids. This clonotype was picked up a small number of times. The time point: patch test 1, 2 weeks after DPC sensitization. The treatment denotes: therapeutic diphenylcyclopropenone sensitization with weekly scalp DPC. Material: whole blood, obtained in connection with sensitization to the hapten diphenylcyclopropenone (DPC). The source of this sequence is a man aged 18-30 years with alopecia areata. Some clones in this sample may be carry-over from other donors' samples. V is TRBV5-1 and J is TRBJ1-2, with D unclear. The CDR3 spells CASSADFYGYTF. The CDR3 DNA follows: TGCGCCAGCAGCGCCGACTTCTATGGCTACACCTTC. The full variable domain, rest sourced from reference TRBV5-1 and TRBJ1-2, is KAGVTQTPRYLIKTRGQQVTLSCSPISGHRSVSWYQQTPGQGLQFLFEYFSETQRNKGNFPGRFSGRQFSNSRSEMNVSTLELGDSALYLCASSADFYGYTFGSGTRLTVV.